These T cell receptor beta chains were read from a single sample in a study of cytomegalovirus exposure and HLA in healthy donors. Measured with immunoSEQ multiplex PCR; TCRdb has only the in-frame clones, and not every one. The repertoire holds more than 150,000 clones, with roughly three quarters as singletons. The specimen sequenced was PBMCs. All receptors come from a woman aged 30 to 39 in good health and CMV-seropositive. The CDR3 runs from the conserved cysteine through the conserved F or W. Only some rows state a clone size, as once, few, many or a class for expanded clones.

-	TRBJ1-2	TRBV5-1	CASSEGGPYGYTF
-	TRBJ2-7	TRBV7-9	CASSLGTATYEQYF
-	TRBJ1-2	TRBV10-1	CASQQSNYGYTF
-	TRBJ2-4	TRBV15	CATSSAPQGGKNIQYF
-	TRBJ1-5	TRBV9	CASSPDSWQPQHF
-	TRBJ2-3	TRBV4-1	CASSHPGTSGGADTQYF
-	TRBJ2-7	TRBV7-9	CASSRGSYEQYF
-	TRBJ2-5	TRBV10-1	CASSPGRLAGDFQETQYF
-	TRBJ2-1	TRBV28	CASSPFSGGPHNEQFF
-	TRBJ1-2	TRBV2	CASSAGNRNYGYTF
-	TRBJ2-5	TRBV18	CASSTTLGEETQYF
-	TRBJ1-4	TRBV7-2	CASSLGTHEKLFF
-	TRBJ2-1	TRBV5-4	CASSGGQGSYNEQFF
-	TRBJ2-3	TRBV4-2	CASTQQGGIAGGQDLDTQYF
-	TRBJ2-3	TRBV5-1	CASSWSRGRTDTQYF
once	TRBJ1-1	TRBV29-1	CSVRGGRGNTEAFF
-	TRBJ1-2	TRBV2	CASSGPSGQAGSYGYTF
-	TRBJ2-3	TRBV5-1	CASSLQGDRTDTQYF
once	TRBJ2-2	TRBV28	CASSLGLGGTGELFF
few	TRBJ2-7	TRBV5-6	CASSLGQMYEQYF
-	TRBJ1-2	TRBV10-3	CAISPGTGGTLNYGCTF
-	TRBJ1-2	TRBV28	CASSLLAAGAFGGYTF
-	TRBJ1-5	TRBV7-9	CASSRQTGVGNQPQHF
-	TRBJ2-5	TRBV11-3	CASSFGGGAETQYF
-	TRBJ2-3	TRBV4-1	CASSQEGHPAGSPGTQYF
-	TRBJ1-2	TRBV28	CASSPPGDWYGYTF
-	TRBJ1-3	TRBV11-2	CASSQDRGRNTIYF
-	TRBJ2-7	TRBV5-5	CASSRGFLQDRATYEQYF
-	TRBJ1-5	TRBV5-1	CASRLGQGENQPQHF
-	TRBJ1-2	TRBV10-3	CAISQGRAGDYGYTF
-	TRBJ1-5	TRBV7-3	CASTDSVHGQGHQPQHF
-	TRBJ2-3	TRBV27	CASSLGLGGKDTQYF
-	TRBJ2-2	TRBV6-7	CASRGQELFF
-	TRBJ2-3	TRBV18	CASSNRGSDTQYF
-	TRBJ2-1	TRBV25-1	CASSEGGGPYNEQFF
few	TRBJ2-7	TRBV5-6	CASSADSGFSYEQYF
-	TRBJ1-2	TRBV7-2	CASSYRAQVYGYTF
once	TRBJ2-1	TRBV5-1	CASSSGTSGGYNEQFF
-	TRBJ1-2	TRBV28	CASRETGLLRVGHGYTF
-	TRBJ1-6	TRBV6-1	CAVLRGVGSPLHF
-	TRBJ2-3	TRBV5-1	CASSLGGGTDTQYF
-	TRBJ2-7	TRBV2	CASTWGGLSYEQYF
-	TRBJ2-5	TRBV9	CASSVAPAAIQETQYF
few	TRBJ2-5	TRBV7-2	CASSFIAQETQYF
-	TRBJ1-2	TRBV5-4	CASSPNVAYGYTF
-	TRBJ1-4	TRBV14	CASSPRTGKNEKLFF
-	TRBJ1-2	TRBV11-3	CASSLGRADSYGYTF
-	TRBJ2-3	TRBV28	CASSFNIRTTPSTDTQYF
-	TRBJ2-1	TRBV10-1	CASSERRTGLNNEQFF
-	TRBJ1-6	TRBV5-6	CASSLESSAGRSPLHF
-	TRBJ1-2	TRBV7-9	CASTPRGGHYRIGGYTF
-	TRBJ1-2	TRBV5-1	CASSYGQGGYGYTF